This TCR beta chain was documented in a study of identical twins. Study observations and caveats: Insertions were reduced in abundant cord blood beta clonotypes but not in memory repertoires.

Regarding this clonotype: The target antigen is unknown.

A template switching step contributed a universal primer site, while unique molecular identifiers were present in the cDNA. TCRdb independently ran MiXCR on the 5' RACE reads; one entry per CDR3 protein. The table shows about 470,000 distinct CDR3 sequences, with 20% to 25% occurring only once. This same sample was also part of a study on T cells expressing NK-cell markers. This second study says: Most of the eight sequenced donors were classified as HCMV-seropositive, and one was classified as seronegative.

Input material: CD4+ T cells sorted from blood. The TCR sequence derives from a woman under 30 in good health.

CDR3 amino acids: CASSYRLDNYEQYF. The CDR3 DNA is TGTGCCAGCAGTTACCGTCTCGACAACTACGAGCAGTACTTC. The chain carries TRBV6-5 and TRBJ2-7; D is ambiguous. Germline assignment: CDR1 MNHEY and CDR2 SVGAGI. Trimming removed 2 bases from V and 3 bases from J, with 11 bases in between. This CDR3 has 14 amino acids.